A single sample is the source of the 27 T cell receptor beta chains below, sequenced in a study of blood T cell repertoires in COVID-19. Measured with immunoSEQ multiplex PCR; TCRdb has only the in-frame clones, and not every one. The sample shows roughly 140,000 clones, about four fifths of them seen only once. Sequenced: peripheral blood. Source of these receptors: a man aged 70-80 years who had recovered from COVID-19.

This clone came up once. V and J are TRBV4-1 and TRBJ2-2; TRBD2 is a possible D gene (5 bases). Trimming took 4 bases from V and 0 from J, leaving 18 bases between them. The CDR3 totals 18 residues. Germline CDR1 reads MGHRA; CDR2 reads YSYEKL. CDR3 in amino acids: CASSPALRTVTNTGELFF. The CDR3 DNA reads TGCGCCAGCAGCCCGGCCCTCAGGACTGTGACGAACACCGGGGAGCTGTTTTTT.

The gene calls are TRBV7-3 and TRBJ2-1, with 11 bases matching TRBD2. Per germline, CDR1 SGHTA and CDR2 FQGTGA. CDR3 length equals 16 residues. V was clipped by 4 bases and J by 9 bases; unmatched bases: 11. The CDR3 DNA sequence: TGTGCCAGCAGCTCGTATAGCGGGAGGGCCAGTGGTGAGCAGTTCTTC. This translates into CASSSYSGRASGEQFF.

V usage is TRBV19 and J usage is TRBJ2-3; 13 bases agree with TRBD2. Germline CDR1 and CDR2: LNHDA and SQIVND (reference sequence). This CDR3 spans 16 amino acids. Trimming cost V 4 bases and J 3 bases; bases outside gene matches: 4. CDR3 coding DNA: TGTGCCAGTAGTACAAGACTAGCGGGAGGAACAGATACGCAGTATTTT. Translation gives CASSTRLAGGTDTQYF. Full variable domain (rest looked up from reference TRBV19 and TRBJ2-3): DGGITQSPKYLFRKEGQNVTLSCEQNLNHDAMYWYRQDPGQGLRLIYYSQIVNDFQKGDIAEGYSVSREKKESFPLTVTSAQKNPTAFYLCASSTRLAGGTDTQYFGPGTRLTVL.

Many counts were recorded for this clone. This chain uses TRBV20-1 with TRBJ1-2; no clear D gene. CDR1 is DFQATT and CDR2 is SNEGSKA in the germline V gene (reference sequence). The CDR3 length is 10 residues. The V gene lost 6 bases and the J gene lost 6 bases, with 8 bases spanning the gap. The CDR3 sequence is CSAILDGYTF. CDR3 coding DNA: TGCAGTGCCATACTGGATGGCTACACCTTC.

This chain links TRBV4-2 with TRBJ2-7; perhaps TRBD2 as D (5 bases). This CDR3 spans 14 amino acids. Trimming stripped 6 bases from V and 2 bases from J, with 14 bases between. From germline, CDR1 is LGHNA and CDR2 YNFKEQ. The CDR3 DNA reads TGTGCCAGCAGTTTTTTCGCGGGTGCCTACGAGCAGTACTTC. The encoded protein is CASSFFAGAYEQYF.

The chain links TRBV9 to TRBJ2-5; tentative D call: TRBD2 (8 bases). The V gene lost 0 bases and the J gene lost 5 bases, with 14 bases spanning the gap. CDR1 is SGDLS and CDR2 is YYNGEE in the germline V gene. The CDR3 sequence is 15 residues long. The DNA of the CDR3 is TGTGCCAGCAGCGTAGCAGGGGGACTAGGGGAGACCCAGTACTTC. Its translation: CASSVAGGLGETQYF.

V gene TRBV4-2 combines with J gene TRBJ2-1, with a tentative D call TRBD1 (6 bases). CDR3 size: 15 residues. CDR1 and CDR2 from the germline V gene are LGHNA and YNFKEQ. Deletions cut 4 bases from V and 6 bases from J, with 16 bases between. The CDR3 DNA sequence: TGTGCCAGCAGCCCCACTTTGGGGGCCGGCAATGAGCAGTTCTTC. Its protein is CASSPTLGAGNEQFF.

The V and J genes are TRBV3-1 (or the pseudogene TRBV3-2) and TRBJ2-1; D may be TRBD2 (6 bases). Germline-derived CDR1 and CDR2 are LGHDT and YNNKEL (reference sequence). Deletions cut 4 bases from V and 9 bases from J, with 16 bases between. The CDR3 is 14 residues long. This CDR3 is CASSPPGLLPEQFF. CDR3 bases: TGTGCCAGCAGCCCCCCGGGACTTCTTCCTGAGCAGTTCTTC.

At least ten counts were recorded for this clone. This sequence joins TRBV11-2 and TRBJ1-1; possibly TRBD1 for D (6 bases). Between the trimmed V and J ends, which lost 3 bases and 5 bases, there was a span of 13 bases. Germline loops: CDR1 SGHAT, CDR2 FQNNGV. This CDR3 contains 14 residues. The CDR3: CASSLSGAHTEAFF. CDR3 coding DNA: TGTGCCAGCAGCTTGTCAGGGGCCCATACTGAAGCTTTCTTT.

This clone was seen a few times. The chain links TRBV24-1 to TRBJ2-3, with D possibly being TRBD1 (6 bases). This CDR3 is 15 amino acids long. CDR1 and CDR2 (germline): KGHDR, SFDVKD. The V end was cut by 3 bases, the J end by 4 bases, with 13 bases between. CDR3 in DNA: TGTGCCACCAGTGATCCCGCCGACAGGCCAGATACGCAGTATTTT. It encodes CATSDPADRPDTQYF.

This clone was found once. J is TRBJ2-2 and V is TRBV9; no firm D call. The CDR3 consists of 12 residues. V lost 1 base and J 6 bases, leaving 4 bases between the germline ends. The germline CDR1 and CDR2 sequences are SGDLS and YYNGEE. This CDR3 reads CASSVTAGELFF. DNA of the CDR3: TGTGCCAGCAGCGTAACGGCCGGGGAGCTGTTTTTT. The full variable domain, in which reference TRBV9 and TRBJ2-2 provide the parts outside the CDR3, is DSGVTQTPKHLITATGQRVTLRCSPRSGDLSVYWYQQSLDQGLQFLIQYYNGEERAKGNILERFSAQQFPDLHSELNLSSLELGDSALYFCASSVTAGELFFGEGSRLTVL.

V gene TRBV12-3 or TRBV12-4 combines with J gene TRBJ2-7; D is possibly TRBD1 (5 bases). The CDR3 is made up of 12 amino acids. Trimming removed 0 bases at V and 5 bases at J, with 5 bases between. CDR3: CASSLAGDEQYF. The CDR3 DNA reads TGTGCCAGCAGTTTAGCAGGGGACGAGCAGTACTTC.

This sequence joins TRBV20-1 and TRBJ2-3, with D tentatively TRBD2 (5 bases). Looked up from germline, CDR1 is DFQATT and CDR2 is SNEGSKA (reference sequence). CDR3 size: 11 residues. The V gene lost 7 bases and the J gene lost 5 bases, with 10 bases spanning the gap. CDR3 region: CSERVGDTQYF. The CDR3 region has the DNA TGCAGTGAGAGGGTGGGAGATACGCAGTATTTT.

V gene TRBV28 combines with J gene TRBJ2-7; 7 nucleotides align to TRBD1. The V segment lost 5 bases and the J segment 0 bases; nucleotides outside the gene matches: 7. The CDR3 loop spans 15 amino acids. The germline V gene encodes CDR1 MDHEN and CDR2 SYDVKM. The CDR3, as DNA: TGTGCCAGCAGTCCACGACAGGGTCTCTCCTACGAGCAGTACTTC. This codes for CASSPRQGLSYEQYF.

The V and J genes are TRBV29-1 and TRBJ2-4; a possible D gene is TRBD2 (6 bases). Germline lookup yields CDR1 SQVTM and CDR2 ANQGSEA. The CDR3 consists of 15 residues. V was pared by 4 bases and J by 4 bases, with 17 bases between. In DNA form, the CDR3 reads TGCAGCGTTGGGGGGGAGAGGAATTTTAAAAACATTCAGTACTTC. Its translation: CSVGGERNFKNIQYF.

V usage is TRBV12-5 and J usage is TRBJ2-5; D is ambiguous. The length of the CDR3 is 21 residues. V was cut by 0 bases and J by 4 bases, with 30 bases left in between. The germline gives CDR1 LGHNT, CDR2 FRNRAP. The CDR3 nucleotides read TGTGCTAGTGGTTTGGTACTTTCCCGAATCGACCGGGTTAGGCACCGAGAGACCCAGTACTTC. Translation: CASGLVLSRIDRVRHRETQYF.

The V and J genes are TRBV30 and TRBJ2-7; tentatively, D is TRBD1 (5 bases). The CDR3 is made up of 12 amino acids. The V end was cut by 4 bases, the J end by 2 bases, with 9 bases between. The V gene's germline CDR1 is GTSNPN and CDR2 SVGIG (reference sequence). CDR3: CAWKGEPYEQYF. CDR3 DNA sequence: TGTGCCTGGAAAGGGGAACCCTACGAGCAGTACTTC.

CDR3 coding DNA: TGCGCCAGCAGCCAAAGCCTTAGCGGGAGTTCCTACGAGCAGTACTTC. This gives the protein CASSQSLSGSSYEQYF. This chain joins TRBV4-1 and TRBJ2-7; 9 positions match TRBD2. Trimming took 2 bases from V and 1 from J; bases not matched to a gene: 6. Germline CDR1 and CDR2: MGHRA and YSYEKL. CDR3 length: 16 amino acids.

In DNA form, the CDR3 reads TGTGCCAGTAGTCGTAGCGGGTCCAGCTCCTACGAGCAGTACTTC. It encodes CASSRSGSSSYEQYF. This chain joins TRBV19 and TRBJ2-7; 7 bases fit TRBD2. The CDR3 consists of 15 residues. V was pared by 5 bases and J by 0 bases, with 7 bases of the junction left unmatched. Germline-derived CDR1 and CDR2 are LNHDA and SQIVND (reference sequence).

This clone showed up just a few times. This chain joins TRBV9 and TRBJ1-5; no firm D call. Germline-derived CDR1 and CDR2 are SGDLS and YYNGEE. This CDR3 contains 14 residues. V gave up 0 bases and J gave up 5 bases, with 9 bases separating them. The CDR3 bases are TGTGCCAGCAGCGTAGGATGGAGGGATCAGCCCCAGCATTTT. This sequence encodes CASSVGWRDQPQHF.

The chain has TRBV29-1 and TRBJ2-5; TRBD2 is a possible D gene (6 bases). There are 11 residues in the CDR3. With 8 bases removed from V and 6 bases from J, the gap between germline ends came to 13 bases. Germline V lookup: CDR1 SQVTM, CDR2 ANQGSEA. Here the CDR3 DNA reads TGCAGCCCCCGGGCGGGGCAGACCCAGTACTTC. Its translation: CSPRAGQTQYF.

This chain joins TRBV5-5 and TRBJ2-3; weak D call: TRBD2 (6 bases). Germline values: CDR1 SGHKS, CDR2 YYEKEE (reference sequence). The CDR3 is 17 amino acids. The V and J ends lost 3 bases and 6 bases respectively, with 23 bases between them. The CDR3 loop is CASSSGPTSIRPDTQYF. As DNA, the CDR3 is TGTGCCAGCAGCTCGGGGCCCACTAGCATCCGTCCCGATACGCAGTATTTT.

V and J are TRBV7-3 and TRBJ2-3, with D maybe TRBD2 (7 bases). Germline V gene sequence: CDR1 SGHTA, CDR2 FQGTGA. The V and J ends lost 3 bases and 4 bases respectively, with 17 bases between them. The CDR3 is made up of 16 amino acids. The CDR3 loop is CASSLEGGGPADTQYF. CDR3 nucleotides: TGTGCCAGCAGCTTGGAAGGGGGAGGGCCTGCAGATACGCAGTATTTT. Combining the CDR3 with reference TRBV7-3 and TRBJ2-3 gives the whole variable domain GAGVSQTPSNKVTEKGKYVELRCDPISGHTALYWYRQSLGQGPEFLIYFQGTGAADDSGLPNDRFFAVRPEGSVSTLKIQRTERGDSAVYLCASSLEGGGPADTQYFGPGTRLTVL.

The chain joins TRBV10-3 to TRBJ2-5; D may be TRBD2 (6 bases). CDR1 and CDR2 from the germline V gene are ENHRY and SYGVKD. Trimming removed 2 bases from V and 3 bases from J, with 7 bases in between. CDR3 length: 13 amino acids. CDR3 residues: CAISERREETQYF. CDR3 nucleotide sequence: TGTGCCATCAGTGAGCGGAGGGAAGAGACCCAGTACTTC.

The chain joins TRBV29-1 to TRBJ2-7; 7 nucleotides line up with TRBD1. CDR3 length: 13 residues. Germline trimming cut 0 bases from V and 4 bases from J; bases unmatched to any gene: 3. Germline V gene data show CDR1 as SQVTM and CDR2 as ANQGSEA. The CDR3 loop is CSVEERQGYEQYF. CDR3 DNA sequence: TGCAGCGTTGAAGAAAGACAGGGATACGAGCAGTACTTC.

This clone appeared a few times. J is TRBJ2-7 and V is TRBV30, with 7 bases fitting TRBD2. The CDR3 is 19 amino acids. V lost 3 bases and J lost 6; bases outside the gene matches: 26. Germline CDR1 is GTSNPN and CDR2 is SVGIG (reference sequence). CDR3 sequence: CAWRVEACRLWRESCEQYF. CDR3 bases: TGTGCCTGGAGAGTAGAGGCTTGCCGACTCTGGCGGGAGTCTTGCGAGCAGTACTTC.

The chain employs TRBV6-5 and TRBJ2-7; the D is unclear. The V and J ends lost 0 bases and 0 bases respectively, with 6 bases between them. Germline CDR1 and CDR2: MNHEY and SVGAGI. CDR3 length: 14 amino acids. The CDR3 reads CASSYSSSSYEQYF. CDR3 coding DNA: TGTGCCAGCAGTTACTCTTCCAGCTCCTACGAGCAGTACTTC.